This T cell receptor (beta chain) was sequenced for a study of T-cell reconstitution after alpha-beta-depleted transplantation in children. It was with unique molecular identifiers that the TCRbeta library was prepared. A single record per CDR3 protein comes from TCRdb applying MiXCR to the PCR reads. The table has roughly 170,000 distinct CDR3 sequences, approximately 7% seen once. The CDR3 has 17 residues. The V gene end was trimmed by 2 bases and the J gene end by 6 bases; junction bases not matched to a gene: 11. CDR1 is ENHRY and CDR2 is SYGVKD in the germline V gene. The sample holds many counts of this clonotype.

The origin of this receptor is a human donor who donated a stem cell graft to a child with Wiskott-Aldrich syndrome. The rearrangement links TRBV10-3 to TRBJ1-1, with 11 bases that match TRBD1. Sequences were derived from PBMCs from the stem cell graft donor, sampled from the stem cell graft. The CDR3 protein is CAISEHRDRGDGAEAFF. The CDR3 DNA reads as TGTGCCATCAGTGAGCACCGGGACAGGGGGGACGGTGCTGAAGCTTTCTTT.